Listed below are T cell receptor beta chains from one sample, sequenced in a study of graft-versus-host responses after intestinal transplantation. Here immunoSEQ multiplex PCR was the method, and the copy in TCRdb shows in-frame clones only, minus some. The sample includes some 38,000 clones, more than 85% of them seen just once. These receptors lack a known antigen. Specimen: unstimulated CD8+ T cells sorted from spleen or lymph node cells, collected before transplant. These TCRs come from a human donor who was the organ donor for an intestinal transplant. CDR3s include the opening cysteine and the closing phenylalanine or tryptophan. Each record gives: D gene, J gene, V gene, clone size, CDR3 protein, CDR3 DNA. A D gene is named only where the DNA matches it firmly. Part of the rows lack a size; the others show once, few, many or a class for expanded clones.

>-|TRBJ2-3|TRBV27|-
CASSFLVGGISSTDTQYF
TGTGCCAGCAGTTTTCTTGTAGGCGGGATCTCTAGCACAGATACGCAGTATTTT
>TRBD2|TRBJ2-1|TRBV7-2|once
CASSFRLAGGLWSYNEQFF
TGTGCCAGCAGCTTTAGACTAGCGGGAGGGCTTTGGTCCTACAATGAGCAGTTCTTC
>-|TRBJ1-1|TRBV11-2|-
CASSLDRRGTEAFF
TGTGCCAGCAGCTTAGACAGAAGAGGCACTGAAGCTTTCTTT
>-|TRBJ1-1|TRBV10-2|-
CASRGLQVDTEAFF
TGCGCCAGCCGGGGGCTTCAGGTTGACACTGAAGCTTTCTTT
>TRBD1|TRBJ1-5|TRBV28|-
CASRGLGTGVDQPQHF
TGTGCCAGCAGAGGACTTGGGACAGGGGTAGATCAGCCCCAGCATTTT
>TRBD1|TRBJ2-3|TRBV25-1|-
CASSDVEGAMNTQYF
TGTGCCAGCAGTGATGTTGAGGGGGCAATGAATACGCAGTATTTT
>-|TRBJ2-5|TRBV18|few
CASSPPFRHLRGETQYF
TGTGCCAGCTCACCACCTTTTCGACATTTACGGGGAGAGACCCAGTACTTC
>TRBD2|TRBJ2-1|TRBV11-3|-
CASSTPAGSSYNEQFF
TGTGCCAGCAGCACACCAGCGGGGAGCTCCTACAATGAGCAGTTCTTC
>-|TRBJ2-1|TRBV15|-
CATSRDRKEMFYNEQFF
TGTGCCACCAGCAGAGACAGAAAGGAAATGTTCTACAATGAGCAGTTCTTC
>-|TRBJ1-2|TRBV19|-
CATLEAGRDGYTF
TGTGCCACCTTAGAAGCAGGGAGGGATGGCTACACCTTC
>-|TRBJ2-7|TRBV2|-
CASSEASGQSYEQYF
TGTGCCAGCAGTGAAGCTTCGGGCCAATCCTACGAGCAGTACTTC
>-|TRBJ2-3|TRBV9|-
CASSVWTTDTQYF
TGTGCCAGCAGCGTTTGGACTACTGATACGCAGTATTTT
>TRBD1|TRBJ1-1|TRBV27|-
CATRQGWYTEAFF
TGTGCCACCAGACAGGGTTGGTACACTGAAGCTTTCTTT
>-|TRBJ2-3|TRBV21-1|-
CASSKAGTSGRAADTQYF
TGTGCCAGCAGCAAAGCGGGGACTAGCGGGAGGGCCGCAGATACGCAGTATTTT
>-|TRBJ1-5|TRBV23-1|-
CASSPDSGGNQPQHF
TGCGCCAGCAGTCCCGACTCAGGGGGCAATCAGCCCCAGCATTTT
>TRBD1|TRBJ1-1|TRBV27|-
CASSPRPGQGTDAFF
TGTGCCAGCAGTCCCCGTCCGGGACAGGGAACGGATGCTTTCTTT
>-|TRBJ2-1|TRBV4-1|-
CASSQVFRLSYNEQFF
TGCGCCAGCAGCCAAGTATTCAGACTGTCCTACAATGAGCAGTTCTTC
>TRBD1|TRBJ2-1|TRBV6-1|-
CASSDGQGKNEQFF
TGTGCCAGCAGCGACGGACAGGGAAAGAATGAGCAGTTCTTC
>TRBD2|TRBJ2-7|TRBV10-3|-
CAISDLAGVEQYF
TGTGCCATCAGTGATTTAGCGGGAGTCGAGCAGTACTTC
>-|TRBJ2-3|TRBV27|-
CASSIPPDTQYF
TGTGCCAGCAGTATCCCGCCGGATACGCAGTATTTT
>TRBD1|TRBJ1-1|TRBV5-8|-
CASSLGPDRVLLMNTEAFF
TGTGCCAGCAGCTTGGGCCCCGACAGGGTCCTGCTTATGAACACTGAAGCTTTCTTT
>TRBD2|TRBJ2-1|TRBV27|-
CASSLIREAEQFF
TGTGCCAGCAGTTTAATCCGGGAGGCTGAGCAGTTCTTC
>-|TRBJ2-3|TRBV2|-
CASSVLPSTDTQYF
TGTGCCAGCAGTGTTTTGCCTAGCACAGATACGCAGTATTTT
>-|TRBJ2-7|TRBV7-9|-
CASSDGIYEQYF
TGTGCCAGCAGCGACGGAATCTACGAGCAGTACTTC
>TRBD2|TRBJ2-3|TRBV11-3|once
CASSPGTSGIYSTDTQYF
TGTGCCAGCAGCCCCGGGACTAGCGGGATTTATAGCACAGATACGCAGTATTTT
>-|TRBJ2-5|TRBV28|-
CASKAGTSIRNEQYF
TGTGCCAGCAAAGCCGGGACTTCTATAAGGAATGAGCAGTACTTC
>-|TRBJ2-1|TRBV7-3|-
CASSLSGVNEQFF
TGTGCCAGCAGCTTATCGGGGGTAAATGAGCAGTTCTTC
>-|TRBJ2-1|TRBV30|-
CAWSVPYNEQFF
TGTGCCTGGAGTGTACCCTACAATGAGCAGTTCTTC
>-|TRBJ2-5|TRBV9|-
CASSVTPQETQYF
TGTGCCAGCAGCGTTACACCCCAAGAGACCCAGTACTTC
>TRBD2|TRBJ2-7|TRBV25-1|-
CASRARLAGVGEQYF
TGTGCCAGCAGGGCGCGACTAGCGGGAGTCGGCGAGCAGTACTTC
>-|TRBJ2-3|TRBV27|-
CASSRLGNLDTQYF
TGTGCCAGCAGCAGACTAGGGAACTTGGATACGCAGTATTTT
>TRBD2|TRBJ2-1|TRBV5-6|-
CASSPVAGDHEQFF
TGTGCCAGCAGCCCTGTAGCGGGAGACCATGAGCAGTTCTTC
>-|TRBJ2-1|TRBV4-3|-
CASSQVLASTYNEQFF
TGCGCCAGCAGCCAAGTCCTAGCGAGCACCTACAATGAGCAGTTCTTC
>TRBD2|TRBJ2-1|TRBV5-4|-
CASSHDLGLAGGPSYNEQFF
TGTGCCAGCAGCCACGACCTGGGACTAGCGGGAGGGCCATCCTACAATGAGCAGTTCTTC
>TRBD1|TRBJ2-7|TRBV19|-
CASSMAGGDYEQYF
TGTGCCAGTAGTATGGCAGGGGGCGACTACGAGCAGTACTTC
>-|TRBJ2-1|TRBV7-2|once
CASSLVPASSYNEQFF
TGTGCCAGCAGCTTAGTCCCGGCATCCTCCTACAATGAGCAGTTCTTC
>-|TRBJ1-4|TRBV28|-
CASTLGRHRINEKLFF
TGTGCCAGCACCTTGGGGCGACACAGGATTAATGAAAAACTGTTTTTT
>-|TRBJ1-1|TRBV9|-
CASSRMNTEAFF
TGTGCCAGCAGCCGCATGAACACTGAAGCTTTCTTT
>TRBD2|TRBJ2-1|TRBV5-1|-
CASSAGLAGWDEQFF
TGCGCCAGCAGCGCCGGACTAGCGGGGTGGGATGAGCAGTTCTTC
>-|TRBJ1-3|TRBV4-3|-
CASSQDRGEAGNTIYF
TGCGCCAGCAGCCAAGACCGGGGGGAGGCTGGAAACACCATATATTTT
>TRBD2|TRBJ2-3|TRBV4-1|-
CASSQGIAGGPDTQYF
TGCGCCAGCAGCCAAGGGATAGCGGGAGGGCCAGATACGCAGTATTTT
>TRBD2|TRBJ2-7|TRBV4-1|-
CASSQGPGLVIYEQYF
TGCGCCAGCAGCCAAGGACCGGGACTAGTCATCTACGAGCAGTACTTC
>-|TRBJ2-2|TRBV28|-
CASSSLVTEKYGGTGELFF
TGTGCCAGCAGTTCACTCGTGACCGAAAAGTACGGGGGAACCGGGGAGCTGTTTTTT
>TRBD1|TRBJ2-7|TRBV27|-
CASSFGQGYEQYF
TGTGCCAGCAGTTTCGGACAGGGCTACGAGCAGTACTTC